This record looks at one TCR beta chain sequence and its context. The sample belongs to a study of T cell changes during pregnancy in multiple sclerosis. V lost 6 bases to trimming and J lost 2 bases, with 10 bases between them. Germline V CDR1 and CDR2: MRHNA, SNTAGT. The CDR3 consists of 13 residues. Data came from immunoSEQ multiplex PCR; TCRdb stores just in-frame clones and leaves some out. The sample shows about 45,000 clones, around 93% of them seen only once. This chain connects TRBV6-4 to TRBJ1-2; perhaps TRBD1 as D (5 bases). The source was CD8+ T cells from peripheral blood mononuclear cells, collected in the second trimester of pregnancy. The source is a female donor with multiple sclerosis, enrolled in a pregnancy study. CDR3 loop: CASSAQANYGYTF. DNA of the CDR3: TGTGCCAGCAGCGCACAGGCGAACTATGGCTACACCTTC.